The rows below give T cell receptor beta chains drawn from one sample of a study of OX40 agonist ivuxolimab in advanced cancers. The table came from immunoSEQ multiplex PCR; TCRdb's copy has only in-frame clones and leaves some out. The profile shows about 67,000 clones, 85% to 90% of them singletons. The material was CD4+ or CD8+ T cells sorted from blood, obtained in a trial of the OX40 agonist ivuxolimab. The origin of the receptors is an adult with an advanced solid tumor such as melanoma, head and neck, liver or kidney cancer. Both conserved end residues are trimmed from each CDR3.

TRBJ2-7 TRBV28 ASSGRGESYEQY
TRBJ2-1 TRBV9 ASSVWGMAYNEQF
TRBJ2-5 TRBV5-1 ASSRGSSGRYQETQY
TRBJ2-5 TRBV6-5 ASSYSRGPRETQY
TRBJ1-5 TRBV28 ASMGGHSNQPQH
TRBJ2-1 TRBV4-1 ASSQGGQRGAALNEQF
TRBJ2-3 TRBV7-6 ASTERSGPDTQY
TRBJ1-1 TRBV12-5 ASGGRSTNTEAF
TRBJ2-7 TRBV11-2 ASSLTGGQY
TRBJ2-7 TRBV29-1 SVKGQGYEQY
TRBJ2-5 TRBV5-1 ASSFPQSRETQY
TRBJ2-3 TRBV11-2 ASSLYWDQVTDTQY
TRBJ2-5 TRBV5-6 ASSLPGQQETQY
TRBJ1-5 TRBV5-6 ASSQMDRGSQPQH
TRBJ2-7 TRBV4-3 ASSQENTFASEQY
TRBJ1-6 TRBV18 ASSASSYNSPLH
TRBJ1-1 TRBV10-3 AISRGQDLLTEAF
TRBJ1-2 TRBV19 ASALGEGYGYT
TRBJ2-7 TRBV11-2 ASSSRQGPSYEQY
TRBJ2-7 TRBV4-2 ASSQEVGLLEQY
TRBJ2-1 TRBV9 ASSRSGGPPGEQF
TRBJ2-1 TRBV4-1 ASSQTSTGTSGGAEQF
NA TRBV5-1 ASSLQPLDKGEQY
TRBJ2-7 TRBV27 ASSFRTGLVYEQY
TRBJ2-3 TRBV30 AWNLAGAFTDTQY
TRBJ1-2 TRBV6-1 ASSEARGGSNYGYT
TRBJ1-5 TRBV27 ASSFTGYNQPQH
TRBJ1-2 TRBV6-1 ASSANLVPDYGYT
TRBJ1-1 TRBV6-1 ASSLTGTGNTEAF
TRBJ2-3 TRBV9 ASSPQGLSTDTQY
TRBJ2-2 TRBV11-2 ASSLGGQGRNTGELF
TRBJ2-2 TRBV2 AGWRTGGTGELF
TRBJ2-3 TRBV7-3 ASSAGGLDTQY
TRBJ2-1 TRBV5-4 ASSLAASGYNEQF
TRBJ2-2 TRBV30 ASSANTGELF
TRBJ2-1 TRBV27 ASSLIADPSYNEQF
TRBJ2-3 TRBV6-4 ASSGSGRSDTQY
TRBJ2-3 TRBV28 ASSTSGRTNTQY
TRBJ1-4 TRBV11-2 ASSLVPAGRGEKLF
TRBJ2-2 TRBV7-8 ASSPGGAGVNTGELF
TRBJ2-3 TRBV7-3 ASSLTPGGGSTDTQY
TRBJ1-5 TRBV10-2 ASRDLNLPQH
TRBJ1-3 TRBV28 ASSPPLPGQDIGNTIY
TRBJ1-1 TRBV5-1 ASSFTADTEAF
TRBJ2-5 TRBV5-8 ASSFTSLETQY
TRBJ1-5 TRBV30 AWSASRTGERQPQH
TRBJ2-1 TRBV10-3 AISDQQGYEQF
TRBJ2-1 TRBV9 ASSANPSYNEQF
TRBJ2-1 TRBV27 ASSPRLAGVSNEQF
TRBJ1-1 TRBV30 ASPGVGTEAF
TRBJ2-6 TRBV11-2 ASSLDGGLAGGSGANVLT
TRBJ2-7 TRBV19 ASSIGAGVNEQY
TRBJ2-1 TRBV7-3 ASSRSSGRWNEQF
TRBJ2-7 TRBV5-4 ASSLVGIDAYEQY
TRBJ2-5 TRBV28 ASRGSLGTQY
TRBJ1-5 TRBV19 ASSIDNGNQPQH
TRBJ1-2 TRBV7-3 ASSLGSTDSPWGGYT
TRBJ1-6 TRBV27 ASSYRFLSSYNSPLH